The next 32 T cell receptor beta chains were all read from a single sample in a study of early T cells in non-severe SARS-CoV-2 infection. A single record per CDR3 protein comes from TCRdb applying MiXCR to the 5' RACE reads. Of 60,000 to 90,000 distinct CDR3 sequences listed, about 15% are singletons. Sample: whole blood. The receptor set was obtained from an adult who was a healthcare worker with PCR-confirmed SARS-CoV-2 infection or an uninfected control (not recorded which).

The chain recombines TRBV12-3 or TRBV12-4 with TRBJ2-1, with a weak D call TRBD2 (5 bases). Trimming stripped 3 bases from V and 10 bases from J, with 7 bases between. This CDR3 contains 11 residues. CDR3 loop: CASSFSGEQFF. The CDR3 region has the DNA TGTGCCAGCAGTTTCTCGGGGGAGCAGTTCTTC.

The chain has TRBV10-3 and TRBJ1-2; D may be TRBD1 (5 bases). The CDR3 has 17 residues. Trimming left V 2 bases short and J 0 bases short, with 16 bases between. Germline CDR1 ENHRY, CDR2 SYGVKD. The CDR3 loop is CAISEGPGRGSNYGYTF. The CDR3 DNA follows: TGTGCCATCAGTGAGGGCCCGGGACGGGGCTCTAACTATGGCTACACCTTC.

This clonotype was detected a few times. This sequence joins TRBV25-1 and TRBJ1-1; D may be TRBD1 (5 bases). Trimming stripped 3 bases from V and 3 bases from J, with 8 bases between. Germline V CDR1 and CDR2: MGHDK, SYGVNS. The CDR3 runs 13 residues. The CDR3 here is CASSEGPYTEAFF. In DNA form, the CDR3 reads TGTGCCAGCAGTGAGGGACCGTACACTGAAGCTTTCTTT.

A few counts support this clonotype. The chain is built from TRBV20-1 and TRBJ2-7; no clear D gene. Germline CDR1 DFQATT, CDR2 SNEGSKA (reference sequence). The CDR3 spans 13 residues. Trimming shortened V by 3 bases and J by 5 bases, and 14 bases separated the two germline ends. CDR3: CSARAPKDNEQYF. Written as DNA, the CDR3 is TGCAGTGCTAGGGCCCCCAAAGATAACGAGCAGTACTTC.

The table lists this clonotype with a few counts. The chain's CDR3 is CAISADSTDTQYF. CDR3 DNA: TGTGCCATCTCGGCAGACAGCACAGATACGCAGTATTTT. The chain recombines TRBV10-3 with TRBJ2-3; no reliable D call. The germline V gene encodes CDR1 ENHRY and CDR2 SYGVKD. The CDR3 totals 13 residues. V lost 8 bases to trimming and J lost 0 bases, with 9 bases between them.

This clonotype came up many times. This sequence joins TRBV18 and TRBJ2-1; D unclear. CDR1 and CDR2 from the germline V gene are KGHSH and LQKENI. Deletions cut 2 bases from V and 4 bases from J, with 6 bases between. The CDR3 runs to 13 residues. The CDR3 nucleotides read TGTGCCAGCTCACCAACCGGGTACAATGAGCAGTTCTTC. Encoded protein: CASSPTGYNEQFF.

The J gene is TRBJ2-6, the V gene TRBV29-1; D remains unclear. The CDR3 totals 13 residues. V lost 5 bases and J 4 bases, leaving 9 bases between the germline ends. Germline CDR1 is SQVTM and CDR2 is ANQGSEA. CDR3 in amino acids: CSVLLLGANVLTF. The CDR3 DNA is TGCAGCGTTTTGTTGCTCGGGGCCAACGTCCTGACTTTC.

V is TRBV5-1 and J is TRBJ2-3; 10 bases fit TRBD1. Trimming at V came to 4 bases and at J to 3 bases, leaving 5 bases not matched to a gene. Germline V lookup: CDR1 SGHRS, CDR2 YFSETQ. The CDR3 is made up of 15 amino acids. CDR3 nucleotide sequence: TGCGCCAGCAGCCGGGACAGGGGCCCAACAGATACGCAGTATTTT. The encoded protein is CASSRDRGPTDTQYF.

This chain connects TRBV3-1 to TRBJ2-1; 9 nucleotides agree with TRBD1. Germline trimming cut 4 bases from V and 7 bases from J; bases unmatched to any gene: 5. Germline V gene lookup returns CDR1 LGHDT and CDR2 YNNKEL (reference sequence). CDR3 length: 14 residues. Here the CDR3 reads CASSPGQGRNEQFF. The CDR3 bases are TGTGCCAGCAGCCCGGGACAGGGAAGGAATGAGCAGTTCTTC.

The V gene is TRBV7-2, the J gene TRBJ2-2; D is unclear. CDR1 and CDR2 (germline): SGHTA, FQGNSA. CDR3 length: 13 amino acids. V was trimmed by 5 bases and J by 5 bases, leaving 9 bases between them. The CDR3 DNA sequence: TGTGCCAGCAGCCCGAAGAGGACCGGGGAGCTGTTTTTT. Amino acid sequence: CASSPKRTGELFF.

This clonotype has more than one count but fewer than ten. The rearrangement links TRBV19 to TRBJ1-5; D possibly corresponds to TRBD1 (6 bases). The V gene's germline CDR1 is LNHDA and CDR2 SQIVND (reference sequence). The V end was cut by 11 bases, the J end by 7 bases, with 18 bases between. The CDR3 is made up of 13 amino acids. The CDR3 DNA reads TGTGCCGTAGGGGGGGTTGTTGGACAGCCCCAGCATTTT. Translating gives CAVGGVVGQPQHF.

The table lists this clonotype with a few counts. The chain is built from TRBV7-9 and TRBJ2-1, with 8 positions matching TRBD1. Germline V gives CDR1 SEHNR, CDR2 FQNEAQ (reference sequence). V shed 11 bases and J 5 bases; nucleotides not matched to a gene: 8. This CDR3 is built from 13 residues. This CDR3 reads CACFNRGDNEQFF. CDR3 in DNA: TGTGCCTGCTTCAACAGGGGGGACAATGAGCAGTTCTTC.

Regarding this clonotype: The junction departs from germline at one end; a sequencing error may be responsible. This chain links TRBV6-1 with TRBJ1-5; D is perhaps TRBD1 (5 bases). Germline assignment: CDR1 MNHNS and CDR2 SASEGT. The CDR3 is 12 residues long. Here the CDR3 reads CASSFSPGTHHF. In nucleotides, the CDR3 is TGTGCCAGCAGTTTTTCCCCCGGGACCCACCATTTT.

The chain employs TRBV20-1 and TRBJ2-3; the D gene is possibly TRBD2 (7 bases). Deletions cut 4 bases from V and 4 bases from J, with 18 bases between. The CDR3 extends over 15 amino acids. The germline gives CDR1 DFQATT, CDR2 SNEGSKA (reference sequence). CDR3 nucleotides: TGCAGTGCTACCGGCCGGGGGGCCCGTCCAGATACGCAGTATTTT. It is translated as CSATGRGARPDTQYF.

V gene TRBV7-9 combines with J gene TRBJ2-7, with 10 bases aligning to TRBD1. Germline trimming cut 0 bases from V and 5 bases from J; bases unmatched to any gene: 4. The CDR3 has 15 residues. Per the germline V gene, CDR1 is SEHNR and CDR2 is FQNEAQ (reference sequence). In DNA, the CDR3 is TGTGCCAGCAGCTTAGCGGGACAGGGGAAACACGAGCAGTACTTC. This translates into CASSLAGQGKHEQYF.

The chain employs TRBV3-1 and TRBJ2-7; the D is unclear. Germline CDR1 and CDR2: LGHDT and YNNKEL (reference sequence). Trimming took off 1 base at V and 2 bases at J, with 9 bases between the two ends. The CDR3 contains 14 residues. Here the CDR3 DNA reads TGTGCCAGCAGCCAAGCGAATAAGGCCTACGAGCAGTACTTC. Protein product: CASSQANKAYEQYF.

This clonotype was counted ten times or more. This chain connects TRBV7-9 to TRBJ2-1; 11 bases match TRBD1. V trimming: 1 base; J trimming: 5 bases; junction bases outside the gene matches: 4. Germline V gives CDR1 SEHNR, CDR2 FQNEAQ (reference sequence). The CDR3 spans 16 residues. The CDR3 DNA follows: TGTGCCAGCAGCTTAGGGCCGGGACAGGGGGACAATGAGCAGTTCTTC. Translating it yields CASSLGPGQGDNEQFF.

This clonotype was found many times. This chain links TRBV10-2 with TRBJ2-2, with 7 bases fitting TRBD2. J lost 0 bases, V lost 11 bases, and 6 bases had no gene match. CDR1 and CDR2 (germline): WSHSY, SAAADI. This CDR3 spans 14 amino acids. The DNA of the CDR3 is TGCGCCGTGGGAGGGACCACGAACACCGGGGAGCTGTTTTTT. It encodes CAVGGTTNTGELFF.

This clonotype turned up a few times. The chain carries TRBV7-3 and TRBJ2-2; perhaps TRBD1 as D (5 bases). CDR3 length equals 15 residues. CDR1 and CDR2 from the germline V gene are SGHTA and FQGTGA. Trimming took 5 bases from V and 5 from J, leaving 15 bases between them. DNA of the CDR3: TGTGCCAGCAGCCCCTCCAGGGCCAATACCGGGGAGCTGTTTTTT. Translated, it gives CASSPSRANTGELFF.

This clonotype was seen more than once but under ten times. This sequence joins TRBV12-3 or TRBV12-4 and TRBJ2-3; 12 nucleotides align to TRBD2. Trimming took 5 bases from V and 6 from J; bases not matched to a gene: 6. The CDR3 length is 15 residues. CDR3 DNA sequence: TGTGCCAGCAGTCCGGGGACTAGCGGGTTTGATACGCAGTATTTT. Protein sequence: CASSPGTSGFDTQYF.

The chain is built from TRBV29-1 and TRBJ1-1; no reliable D call. V lost 7 bases and J lost 0, with 12 bases in between. Germline values: CDR1 SQVTM, CDR2 ANQGSEA. The CDR3 consists of 13 residues. The CDR3 loop is CSAVPPMNTEAFF. In nucleotides, the CDR3 is TGCAGCGCGGTACCTCCTATGAACACTGAAGCTTTCTTT.

In its sample, this clonotype was seen a few times. The genes are TRBV6-1 and TRBJ2-1; 7 nucleotides agree with TRBD1. CDR1 MNHNS and CDR2 SASEGT come from the germline V gene. This CDR3 comprises 20 residues. Trimming cost V 6 bases and J 0 bases; bases outside gene matches: 20. For the CDR3, the DNA is TGTGCCAGCAGCGCACCCCAAAAGATAAGGGACAGCAGCTCCTACAATGAGCAGTTCTTC. It translates to CASSAPQKIRDSSSYNEQFF.

This clonotype was seen many times. V is TRBV7-6 and J is TRBJ2-2, with TRBD2 matching over 14 bases. V shed 3 bases and J 4 bases; nucleotides not matched to a gene: 7. Germline values: CDR1 SGHVS, CDR2 FNYEAQ. The CDR3 sequence is 18 residues long. For the CDR3, the DNA is TGTGCCAGCAGCTTGGGACTAGCGGGAGTTATGGCCACCGGGGAGCTGTTTTTT. Translated: CASSLGLAGVMATGELFF.

This clonotype was counted only a few times. The chain recombines TRBV19 with TRBJ2-3; 10 bases are a match to TRBD2. V was pared by 4 bases and J by 2 bases, with 9 bases of the junction left unmatched. There are 17 residues in the CDR3. The germline V gene has CDR1 LNHDA and CDR2 SQIVND (reference sequence). CDR3 nucleotides: TGTGCCAGTAGTAAATCTAGCGGGAGCTACTACACAGATACGCAGTATTTT. This encodes CASSKSSGSYYTDTQYF. Drawing the rest from reference TRBV19 and TRBJ2-3, the complete variable domain is DGGITQSPKYLFRKEGQNVTLSCEQNLNHDAMYWYRQDPGQGLRLIYYSQIVNDFQKGDIAEGYSVSREKKESFPLTVTSAQKNPTAFYLCASSKSSGSYYTDTQYFGPGTRLTVL.

This clonotype came up a few times. V and J are TRBV11-2 and TRBJ2-1; 10 bases align to TRBD2. Germline CDR1 SGHAT, CDR2 FQNNGV. V shed 1 base and J 10 bases; nucleotides not matched to a gene: 4. This CDR3 is 14 amino acids long. The CDR3 is CASSLGVSGREQFF. The DNA for the CDR3 is TGTGCCAGCAGCTTAGGGGTTAGCGGGAGGGAGCAGTTCTTC.

The chain combines TRBV11-2 with TRBJ2-1, with 12 bases matching TRBD2. The V and J ends lost 5 bases and 4 bases, in that order; junction bases with no gene match: 12. The CDR3 sequence is 18 residues long. Germline lookup yields CDR1 SGHAT and CDR2 FQNNGV. The CDR3 sequence is CASSRQVLAGGTYNEQFF. CDR3 bases: TGTGCCAGCAGCAGACAGGTCCTAGCGGGGGGGACATACAATGAGCAGTTCTTC.

In this sample, this clonotype turned up many times. The rearrangement joins TRBV11-3 to TRBJ2-2, with D maybe TRBD1 (7 bases). Germline assignment: CDR1 SGHNT and CDR2 YENEEA. V dropped 3 bases and J dropped 4 bases, with 15 bases sitting between them. The CDR3 extends over 16 amino acids. The DNA of the CDR3 is TGTGCCAGCAGCTTCGGAGGGGGCGCGGGCACCGGGGAGCTGTTTTTT. Protein sequence: CASSFGGGAGTGELFF.

This clonotype turned up a few times. The chain employs TRBV29-1 and TRBJ2-7, with D perhaps matching TRBD2 (5 bases). The CDR3 is made up of 17 amino acids. V lost 7 bases to trimming and J lost 0 bases, with 25 bases between them. CDR1 SQVTM and CDR2 ANQGSEA come from the germline V gene. CDR3 sequence: CSAKEAFGFGSSYEQYF. For the CDR3, the DNA is TGCAGCGCGAAGGAGGCTTTCGGTTTCGGTAGCTCCTACGAGCAGTACTTC.

This clonotype was observed a handful of times. The chain joins TRBV28 to TRBJ1-3, with 7 bases lining up with TRBD1. Germline V lookup: CDR1 MDHEN, CDR2 SYDVKM. The CDR3 loop spans 15 amino acids. Germline trimming cut 6 bases from V and 0 bases from J; bases unmatched to any gene: 5. The CDR3 sequence: CASSSGTVSGNTIYF. CDR3 coding DNA: TGTGCCAGCAGCTCCGGGACAGTCTCTGGAAACACCATATATTTT.

This clonotype was detected many times. The chain carries TRBV27 and TRBJ2-7; 7 bases fit TRBD2. The CDR3 sequence is 16 residues long. CDR1 is MNHEY and CDR2 is SMNVEV in the germline V gene (reference sequence). The V gene end was trimmed by 3 bases and the J gene end by 2 bases; junction bases not matched to a gene: 10. The DNA of the CDR3 is TGTGCCAGCAGTTTGGTGGGGGGGAGGAGACCCTACGAGCAGTACTTC. Its protein is CASSLVGGRRPYEQYF.

This chain joins TRBV2 and TRBJ1-6, with a tentative D call TRBD1 (6 bases). Germline V lookup: CDR1 SNHLY, CDR2 FYNNEI. Trimming removed 4 bases from V and 7 bases from J, with 17 bases in between. The CDR3 loop spans 16 amino acids. The CDR3 DNA sequence: TGTGCCAGCAGTGTATATCGGGACATTCCGAATTCACCCCTCCACTTT. It codes for CASSVYRDIPNSPLHF.

This clonotype appeared a few times. The V call is TRBV9, the J call TRBJ1-2; D possibly corresponds to TRBD1 (6 bases). Germline CDR1 SGDLS, CDR2 YYNGEE. With 6 bases removed from V and 2 bases from J, the gap between germline ends came to 14 bases. This CDR3 is built from 14 residues. Here the CDR3 reads CASTTGTANYGYTF. CDR3 coding DNA: TGTGCCAGCACTACAGGGACTGCGAACTATGGCTACACCTTC.